These 25 T cell receptor beta chains were sequenced from one sample in a study of blood T cell repertoires in COVID-19. Method: immunoSEQ multiplex PCR; TCRdb's copy keeps in-frame clones and lacks some. The repertoire includes roughly 180,000 clones, approximately 84% of them detected once, and 5% to 6% sits in the top ten. Input material: peripheral blood. These receptors originate from a woman aged 45-65 years with COVID-19, enrolled during active disease.

The chain recombines TRBV3-1 (or the pseudogene TRBV3-2) with TRBJ2-2, with 10 bases that match TRBD1. This CDR3 has 16 residues. Unmatched junction bases numbered 2, after V lost 1 base and J lost 3 bases. Germline V gives CDR1 LGHDT, CDR2 YNNKEL (reference sequence). Here the CDR3 reads CASSQGQGADTGELFF. The CDR3 DNA is TGTGCCAGCAGCCAAGGACAGGGGGCCGACACCGGGGAGCTGTTTTTT.

The chain couples TRBV6-5 to TRBJ1-1; the D is unclear. Trimming pared 8 bases from V and 7 bases from J, leaving 14 bases between. The germline V gene has CDR1 MNHEY and CDR2 SVGAGI. The CDR3 loop spans 12 amino acids. The CDR3, as DNA: TGTGCCAGCCACATATTTCCAGGTGAAGCTTTCTTT. It yields the protein CASHIFPGEAFF.

V usage is TRBV7-9 and J usage is TRBJ1-2; 9 bases match TRBD1. V dropped 5 bases and J dropped 2; count of bases not matched to a gene: 6. The germline gives CDR1 SEHNR, CDR2 FQNEAQ (reference sequence). The CDR3 is 15 residues long. In DNA form, the CDR3 reads TGTGCCAGCAGCAAACCGGGACAGGGAAACTATGGCTACACCTTC. Residues: CASSKPGQGNYGYTF.

The chain couples TRBV7-9 to TRBJ1-1; perhaps TRBD1 as D (5 bases). With 1 base removed from V and 8 bases from J, the gap between germline ends came to 11 bases. The CDR3 has 13 amino acids. Germline V gives CDR1 SEHNR, CDR2 FQNEAQ (reference sequence). The CDR3 nucleotides read TGTGCCAGCAGCTTAGGGGAGGCAGGGGAAGCTTTCTTT. Translating gives CASSLGEAGEAFF. Together with reference TRBV7-9 and TRBJ1-1, the CDR3 gives the full variable domain: DTGVSQNPRHKITKRGQNVTFRCDPISEHNRLYWYRQTLGQGPEFLTYFQNEAQLEKSRLLSDRFSAERPKGSFSTLEIQRTEQGDSAMYLCASSLGEAGEAFFGQGTRLTVV.

In this sample, this clone turned up once. The chain is built from TRBV6-5 and TRBJ2-7; the match to TRBD2 covers 7 bases. CDR3 length: 15 residues. V dropped 6 bases and J dropped 4; count of bases not matched to a gene: 12. Per germline, CDR1 MNHEY and CDR2 SVGAGI. CDR3 nucleotide sequence: TGTGCCAGCAGCGCTAGGACGGCGGGAGAATACGAGCAGTACTTC. Protein sequence: CASSARTAGEYEQYF.

This CDR3 is CAWIPQGANLFGANVLTF. CDR3 nucleotide sequence: TGTGCCTGGATCCCACAGGGGGCGAATCTCTTTGGGGCCAACGTCCTGACTTTC. The rearrangement uses TRBV30 and TRBJ2-6; 9 bases are a match to TRBD1. Germline CDR1 reads GTSNPN; CDR2 reads SVGIG (reference sequence). After removal of 4 bases from V and 3 bases from J, the junction contained 13 bases not matched to a gene. The CDR3 runs 18 residues.

The CDR3 bases are TGTGCCAGCAGCCCGGGACAGGCTAGCACAGATACGCAGTATTTT. Its translation is CASSPGQASTDTQYF. The chain couples TRBV7-7 to TRBJ2-3; 8 bases fit TRBD1. CDR1 is SSHAT, CDR2 FNYEAQ, per germline (reference sequence). After removal of 5 bases from V and 0 bases from J, the junction contained 4 bases not matched to a gene. This CDR3 is 15 amino acids long.

The rearrangement links TRBV4-3 to TRBJ2-7; 8 nucleotides align to TRBD2. Per the germline V gene, CDR1 is LGHNA and CDR2 is YSLEER. J was trimmed by 2 bases and V by 1 base; bases with no gene match: 7. This CDR3 contains 16 residues. The CDR3 coding sequence is TGCGCCAGCAGCCAAGTTTCTGGGACTAGAACCTACGAGCAGTACTTC. Translation: CASSQVSGTRTYEQYF.

The chain employs TRBV7-3 and TRBJ1-6; D perhaps matches TRBD1 (5 bases). This CDR3 comprises 14 residues. V lost 6 bases, J lost 9 bases, and 15 bases lay in between. CDR1 is SGHTA, CDR2 FQGTGA, per germline. The CDR3 nucleotides read TGTGCCAGCAGTGGGGGGTTATCGGGTTCACCCCTCCACTTT. It encodes CASSGGLSGSPLHF.

V and J are TRBV19 and TRBJ2-7; TRBD2 matches at 9 bases. CDR1 is LNHDA, CDR2 SQIVND, per germline (reference sequence). The CDR3 contains 15 residues. The V segment lost 6 bases and the J segment 2 bases; nucleotides outside the gene matches: 8. In DNA, the CDR3 is TGTGCCAGTAGGCAAGCGGGGGGCCTTACCTACGAGCAGTACTTC. Amino acids: CASRQAGGLTYEQYF.

The J gene is TRBJ1-1, the V gene TRBV5-5; tentative D call: TRBD1 (5 bases). Germline values: CDR1 SGHKS, CDR2 YYEKEE (reference sequence). Trimming cost V 0 bases and J 1 base, with 19 bases left between them. The CDR3 is 18 residues long. The DNA for the CDR3 is TGTGCCAGCAGCTTGGTATTTCTAGTCGGACAAACGAACACTGAAGCTTTCTTT. As protein: CASSLVFLVGQTNTEAFF.

CDR3 in DNA: TGTGCCAGCAGTTTCCCCTCTAGCGGGGGAAGAGATACGCAGTATTTT. Protein product: CASSFPSSGGRDTQYF. This rearrangement joins TRBV27 to TRBJ2-3; 10 bases align to TRBD2. V gave up 3 bases and J gave up 5 bases; unmatched junction bases: 8. CDR1 is MNHEY, CDR2 SMNVEV, per germline (reference sequence). There are 16 residues in the CDR3.

The chain combines TRBV2 with TRBJ1-1; D remains ambiguous. Germline-derived CDR1 and CDR2 are SNHLY and FYNNEI. Trimming pared 3 bases from V and 1 base from J, leaving 12 bases between. The CDR3 has 15 residues. DNA for the CDR3: TGTGCCAGCAGTGATTTTTGGGCAAAGAACACTGAAGCTTTCTTT. As protein: CASSDFWAKNTEAFF.

The V call is TRBV28, the J call TRBJ2-5; 10 bases are shared with TRBD1. This CDR3 contains 14 residues. The J segment lost 6 bases and the V segment lost 5 bases, leaving 6 bases of the junction unmatched. Germline V gene sequence: CDR1 MDHEN, CDR2 SYDVKM. The chain's CDR3 is CASSTGTGVKTQYF. The CDR3 DNA reads TGTGCCAGCAGTACCGGGACAGGGGTAAAGACCCAGTACTTC.

This clone was counted many times. The chain recombines TRBV28 with TRBJ1-3; 8 bases align to TRBD1. CDR1 MDHEN and CDR2 SYDVKM come from the germline V gene. After removal of 6 bases from V and 0 bases from J, the junction contained 16 bases not matched to a gene. This CDR3 spans 19 amino acids. CDR3 DNA: TGTGCCAGCAGCCTCAGCACGGGACAGGCCGGATTCTCTGGAAACACCATATATTTT. It yields the protein CASSLSTGQAGFSGNTIYF.

The rearrangement links TRBV5-6 to TRBJ1-3; D uncertain. V was trimmed by 4 bases and J by 4 bases, leaving 15 bases between them. Germline-derived CDR1 and CDR2 are SGHDT and YYEEEE. The CDR3 loop spans 15 amino acids. The CDR3 reads CASSILGWAGNTIYF. For the CDR3, the DNA is TGTGCCAGCAGCATCCTTGGCTGGGCGGGAAACACCATATATTTT.

The rearrangement uses TRBV9 and TRBJ1-2, with 7 nucleotides matching TRBD1. The ends lost 0 bases at V and 2 bases at J; junction bases unmatched: 4. The CDR3 covers 15 residues. Germline V gene lookup returns CDR1 SGDLS and CDR2 YYNGEE. For the CDR3, the DNA is TGTGCCAGCAGCGTAGAGGGACAGCCAAACTATGGCTACACCTTC. Translating gives CASSVEGQPNYGYTF.

J is TRBJ2-3 and V is TRBV27; 8 bases are shared with TRBD2. In germline, CDR1 is MNHEY, CDR2 SMNVEV (reference sequence). J lost 0 bases, V lost 10 bases, and 6 bases had no gene match. This CDR3 has 14 residues. Written as DNA, the CDR3 is TGTGCCACCGGATTAGCGGGGAGCACAGATACGCAGTATTTT. Translated, it gives CATGLAGSTDTQYF.

This chain connects TRBV7-2 to TRBJ2-7, with a tentative D call TRBD2 (6 bases). Germline assignment: CDR1 SGHTA and CDR2 FQGNSA. The length of the CDR3 is 13 residues. Deletions cut 1 base from V and 6 bases from J, with 10 bases between. CDR3 region: CASSLGGGSEQYF. CDR3 DNA sequence: TGTGCCAGCAGCTTAGGTGGGGGGTCCGAGCAGTACTTC.

V is TRBV7-8 and J is TRBJ2-2, with D possibly being TRBD2 (5 bases). Germline V gene lookup returns CDR1 SGHVS and CDR2 FQNEAQ. V gave up 3 bases and J gave up 5 bases, with 13 bases separating them. This CDR3 spans 15 amino acids. As DNA, the CDR3 is TGTGCCAGCAGCTTTCAGGCACCGGGGACCGGGGAGCTGTTTTTT. It yields the protein CASSFQAPGTGELFF. The whole variable domain, filled in from reference TRBV7-8 and TRBJ2-2, reads GAGVSQSPRYKVAKRGQDVALRCDPISGHVSLFWYQQALGQGPEFLTYFQNEAQLDKSGLPSDRFFAERPEGSVSTLKIQRTQQEDSAVYLCASSFQAPGTGELFFGEGSRLTVL.

The gene calls are TRBV6-5 and TRBJ1-2, with D possibly being TRBD1 (5 bases). The ends were cut back, 0 bases at V and 7 bases at J, with 12 bases in the middle. This CDR3 spans 14 amino acids. CDR1 is MNHEY, CDR2 SVGAGI, per germline. This chain's CDR3 is CASSYSRQQFGYTF. The CDR3 nucleotides are TGTGCCAGCAGTTACTCGAGACAGCAGTTTGGCTACACCTTC.

This chain joins TRBV11-2 and TRBJ2-7, with D possibly being TRBD2 (5 bases). Deletions cut 5 bases from V and 3 bases from J, with 11 bases between. Germline assignment: CDR1 SGHAT and CDR2 FQNNGV. This CDR3 has 13 residues. The DNA for the CDR3 is TGTGCCAGCAGCGCCGGACTGGTCTACGAGCAGTACTTC. Its protein product is CASSAGLVYEQYF.

J is TRBJ1-5 and V is TRBV6-5; D is uncertain. Germline values: CDR1 MNHEY, CDR2 SVGAGI. The CDR3 has 16 residues. V was clipped by 2 bases and J by 0 bases, with 11 bases between them. The DNA of the CDR3 is TGTGCCAGCAGTTACCCGAAGGAGGATAGCAATCAGCCCCAGCATTTT. Encoded protein: CASSYPKEDSNQPQHF.

The chain combines TRBV2 with TRBJ2-3, with 11 nucleotides matching TRBD2. Germline V gene data show CDR1 as SNHLY and CDR2 as FYNNEI. Germline trimming cut 4 bases from V and 0 bases from J; bases unmatched to any gene: 9. The CDR3 consists of 18 residues. CDR3 DNA sequence: TGTGCCAGCAGTGCGGCTAGCGGGGGGATTCTTAGCACAGATACGCAGTATTTT. Its translation is CASSAASGGILSTDTQYF.

The chain uses TRBV7-9 and TRBJ1-1; the match to TRBD1 covers 8 bases. Germline loops: CDR1 SEHNR, CDR2 FQNEAQ (reference sequence). The CDR3 covers 12 residues. With 5 bases clipped from V and 8 bases from J, the junction kept 4 bases outside the gene matches. CDR3 residues: CASSPDRVEAFF. The DNA of the CDR3 is TGTGCCAGCAGCCCGGACAGGGTGGAAGCTTTCTTT.